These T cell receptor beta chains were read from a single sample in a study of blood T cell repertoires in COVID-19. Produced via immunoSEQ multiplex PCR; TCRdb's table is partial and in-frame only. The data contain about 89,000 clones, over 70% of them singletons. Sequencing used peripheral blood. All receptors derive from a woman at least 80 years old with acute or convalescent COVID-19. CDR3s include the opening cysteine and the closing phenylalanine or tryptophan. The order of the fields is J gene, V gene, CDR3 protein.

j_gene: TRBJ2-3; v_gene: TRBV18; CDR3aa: CASSRLGTDTQYF
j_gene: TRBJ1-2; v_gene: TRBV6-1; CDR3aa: CASSDRQGAAHTF
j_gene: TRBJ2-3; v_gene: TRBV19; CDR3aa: CASSIRGDTQYF
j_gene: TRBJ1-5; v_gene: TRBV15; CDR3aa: CATSRDLGGTSNQPQHF
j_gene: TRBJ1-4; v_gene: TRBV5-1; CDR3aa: CASSQQGATNEKLFF
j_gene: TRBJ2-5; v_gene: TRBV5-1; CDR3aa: CASSFAPTGGSETQYF
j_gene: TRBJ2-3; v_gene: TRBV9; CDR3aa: CASSVGRRTGSTDTQYF
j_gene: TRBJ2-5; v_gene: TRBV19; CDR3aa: CASSPGQARQETQYF
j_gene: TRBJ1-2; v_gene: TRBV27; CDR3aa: CASSVRGQGVRDYGYTF
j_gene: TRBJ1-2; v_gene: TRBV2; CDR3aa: CASSEERTGLYGYTF
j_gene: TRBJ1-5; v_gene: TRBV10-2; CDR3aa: CASSADRSSNQGQPQHF
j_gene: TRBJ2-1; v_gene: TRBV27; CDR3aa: CASRGDRVYNEQFF
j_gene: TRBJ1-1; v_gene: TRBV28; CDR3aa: CASSRGGTEAFF
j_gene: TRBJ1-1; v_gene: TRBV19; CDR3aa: CASTDPLGLGQAFF
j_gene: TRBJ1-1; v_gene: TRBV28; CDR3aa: CASSAGTGYTEAFF
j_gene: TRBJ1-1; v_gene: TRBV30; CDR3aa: CAWSRGGLTEAFF
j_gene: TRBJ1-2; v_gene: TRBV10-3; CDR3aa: CAISLQSGGAYGYTF
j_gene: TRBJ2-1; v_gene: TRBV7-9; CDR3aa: CASSTTDRERRAYNEQFF
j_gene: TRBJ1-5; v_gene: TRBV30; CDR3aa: CAWAGGANQPQHF
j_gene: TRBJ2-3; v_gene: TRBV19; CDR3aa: CASSSRLAGGGTDTQYF
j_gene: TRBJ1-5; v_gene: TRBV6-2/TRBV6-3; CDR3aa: CASSYYRDRGLSNQPQHF
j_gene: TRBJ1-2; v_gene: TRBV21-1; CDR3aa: CASSTQPGQGFFGYTF
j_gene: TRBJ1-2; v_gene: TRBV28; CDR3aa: CASNVGQANYGYTF
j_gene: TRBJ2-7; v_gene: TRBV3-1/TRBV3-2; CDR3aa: CASSHEGQGAHEQYF
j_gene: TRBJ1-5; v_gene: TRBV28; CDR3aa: CASSTRTGGNNQPQHF
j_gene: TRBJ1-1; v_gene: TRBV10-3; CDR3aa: CAISWTGGAEAFF
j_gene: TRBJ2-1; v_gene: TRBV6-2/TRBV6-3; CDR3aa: CASSYPPQRGGPRNEQFF
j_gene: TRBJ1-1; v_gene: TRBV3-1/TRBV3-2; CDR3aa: CASSQDMGQGVAEAFF
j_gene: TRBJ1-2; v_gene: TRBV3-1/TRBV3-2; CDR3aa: CASSGTGGEGYTF
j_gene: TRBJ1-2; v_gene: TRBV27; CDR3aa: CASHSGGPNYGYTF
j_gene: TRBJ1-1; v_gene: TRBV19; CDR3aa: CASRGGAEAFF
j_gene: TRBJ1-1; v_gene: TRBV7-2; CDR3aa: CASSPQGDTEAFF
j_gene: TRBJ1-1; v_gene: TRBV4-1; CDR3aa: CASSQRLGIMNTEAFF
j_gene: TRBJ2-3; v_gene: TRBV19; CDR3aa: CASSTLTDTQYF
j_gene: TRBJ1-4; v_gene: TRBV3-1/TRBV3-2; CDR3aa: CASETGGSEKLFF
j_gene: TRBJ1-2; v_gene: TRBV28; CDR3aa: CASSLEGGYTF
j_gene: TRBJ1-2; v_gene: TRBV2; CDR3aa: CASSVQGVGYTF
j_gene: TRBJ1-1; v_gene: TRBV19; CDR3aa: CASTGQGRNTEAFF
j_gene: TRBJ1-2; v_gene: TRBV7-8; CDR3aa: CASSLGPRGKRNYGYTF
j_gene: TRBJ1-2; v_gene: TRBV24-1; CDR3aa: CATSRQNYGYTF
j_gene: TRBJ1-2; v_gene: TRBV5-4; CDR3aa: CASSLWAGPSGYTF
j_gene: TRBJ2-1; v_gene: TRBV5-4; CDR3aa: CASSLWPASGGNEQFF
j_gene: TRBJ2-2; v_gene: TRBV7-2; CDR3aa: CASSLVRGKGTGELFF
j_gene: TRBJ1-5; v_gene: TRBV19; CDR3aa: CASSIAGNQPQHF
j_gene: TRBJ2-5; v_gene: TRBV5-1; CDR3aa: CASSPGTSGGAETQYF
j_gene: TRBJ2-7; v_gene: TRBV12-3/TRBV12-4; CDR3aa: CASSPSGGREQYF
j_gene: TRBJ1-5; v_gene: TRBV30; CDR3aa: CAWSVSTYQPQHF